The T cell receptor beta chain under discussion was sequenced for a study of OX40 agonist ivuxolimab in advanced cancers. In terms of the full investigation: Ivuxolimab was an agonistic, fully human IgG2 monoclonal antibody directed against OX40 (CD134), a costimulatory receptor. Intravenous ivuxolimab was administered to patients every 2 weeks at six dose levels: 0.01, 0.1, 0.3, 1.5, 3 and 10 mg/kg. Among the roughly 54 dose-escalation patients, approximately 20 had hepatocellular carcinoma, 15 melanoma, 9 renal cell carcinoma and 9 head and neck cancer. In the dose-escalation cohort, nearly 85% of patients were male, and the mean age was 60 years with a range of about 20 to 90. Patients were allowed to have had prior anti-PD-1, anti-PD-L1 or anti-CTLA-4 therapy, and 40% of the dose-escalation patients had previously received checkpoint inhibitors. Three dose-escalation patients achieved partial responses, one with hepatocellular carcinoma and two with cutaneous melanoma. The purpose of peripheral TCRbeta sequencing was to test whether ivuxolimab changed TCR sequence diversity and led to clonal T-cell expansion. The monotherapy dose-escalation portion (N ≈ 55 patients) of the phase I ivuxolimab trial is reported in the paper. The study at large found these results: Antigen specificity was not determined for the clonally expanded peripheral T cells. In the 0.1-3.0 mg/kg groups, partial responders were among the patients with the lowest normalized peripheral clonal expansion, particularly in CD8+ T cells. At doses of 0.1 to 3.0 mg/kg, clonal expansion of both CD4+ and CD8+ T cells in blood was seen between baseline and week 6. Low levels of normalized T-cell clonal expansion were also seen in some nonresponding patients. After ivuxolimab, expanded clones were on average more numerous among CD8+ T cells than among CD4+ T cells.

The CDR3 covers 14 residues, taking in both the cysteine and the phenylalanine. Just CDR3 DNA is preserved here, 42 bases in frame from base 1. The trim is 6 bases for V and 0 bases for J, with a gap of 9 bases between the germline ends. Per the germline V gene, MNHEY is the CDR1 and SVGAGI is the CDR2. Genomic DNA was extracted from sorted cells for sequencing of the TCRbeta CDR3 region. The immunoSEQ Assay was used to sequence the TCRbeta CDR3 regions. TCRdb obtained this table from immuneACCESS and retained in-frame rearrangements with V and J assigned. These tables miss some clones; where compared with another copy, unresolved V genes account for less than half of the shortfall, and the remainder is unexplained. Present in this sample are about 28,000 clones, approximately 85% of which were seen just once. The leading ten clones occupy around a fifth of the sample. This clone was seen only once. Its specific antigen is unknown. Nothing much larger sits one base from this clone, and base qualities are not available.

Patients with a history of autoimmune disease or receiving systemic immunosuppression were excluded from the trial. In every dose cohort, peripheral blood was drawn for TCR sequencing at baseline, cycle 4 day 1, and cycle 7 day 1. The samples were taken from a phase I, first-in-human, multicenter, open-label dose-escalation trial of ivuxolimab. Adults with locally advanced or metastatic head and neck squamous cell, hepatocellular, melanoma or renal cell carcinoma were enrolled in the trial. Before TCR sequencing, CD4+ and CD8+ T cells were separately sorted from peripheral blood. The sequence links TRBV6-5 to TRBJ2-1; no D gene call is confident. This receptor was taken from an adult with an advanced solid tumor such as melanoma, head and neck, liver or kidney cancer. The sequences come from CD4+ or CD8+ T cells sorted from blood, collected in a trial of the OX40 agonist ivuxolimab. The sequence in DNA is TGTGCCAGCAGCCACTATAGCTCCTACAATGAGCAGTTCTTC. This sequence encodes CASSHYSSYNEQFF.